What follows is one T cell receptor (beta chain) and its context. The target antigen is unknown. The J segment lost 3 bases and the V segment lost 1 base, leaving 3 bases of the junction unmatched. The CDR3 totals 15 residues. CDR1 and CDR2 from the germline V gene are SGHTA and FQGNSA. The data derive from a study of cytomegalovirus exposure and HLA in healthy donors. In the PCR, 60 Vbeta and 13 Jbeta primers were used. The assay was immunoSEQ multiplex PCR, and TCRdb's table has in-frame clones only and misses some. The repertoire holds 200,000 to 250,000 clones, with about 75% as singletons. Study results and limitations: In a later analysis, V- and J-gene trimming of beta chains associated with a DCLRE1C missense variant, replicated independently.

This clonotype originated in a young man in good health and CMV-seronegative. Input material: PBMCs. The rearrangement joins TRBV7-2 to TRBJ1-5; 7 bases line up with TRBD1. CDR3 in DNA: TGTGCCAGCAGCTTAGAGGGACAGTTCAATCAGCCCCAGCATTTT. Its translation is CASSLEGQFNQPQHF. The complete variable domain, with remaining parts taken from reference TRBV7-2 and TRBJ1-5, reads GAGVSQSPSNKVTEKGKDVELRCDPISGHTALYWYRQSLGQGLEFLIYFQGNSAPDKSGLPSDRFSAERTGGSVSTLTIQRTQQEDSAVYLCASSLEGQFNQPQHFGDGTRLSIL.